These T cell receptor beta chains were read from a single sample in a study of T-cell memory formation after mild COVID-19. One entry per CDR3 protein results from TCRdb running MiXCR on the 5' RACE reads. This sample carries 150,000 to 200,000 distinct CDR3 sequences, about 21% of them seen once, and the ten largest clones take under 30%. Sequences were obtained from PBMCs or a T cell subset sorted from them (not recorded which). The receptors were sampled from an adult woman who had mild COVID-19 (a few samples of this study predate the infection). Cell type and time point are not known. Each CDR3 is given with its conserved first and last residue. Each record gives: V gene, D gene, J gene, clone size, CDR3 DNA, CDR3 protein. A D gene is named only where the DNA matches it firmly. Not all rows give a size; the values are once, few, many and, for expanded clones, a class.

TRBV29-1,NA,TRBJ1-2,few,TGCAGCGTTGACACCAGGGGCCAGAACTATGGCTACACCTTC,CSVDTRGQNYGYTF
TRBV24-1,NA,TRBJ2-1,NA,TGTGCCACCAGTGTTCCGGGTCAAGACAATGAGCAGTTCTTC,CATSVPGQDNEQFF
TRBV19,NA,TRBJ1-1,few,TGTGCCAGTAGTATGTTTGCCGAAGCTTTCTTT,CASSMFAEAFF
TRBV7-2,NA,TRBJ2-3,NA,TGTGCCAGCAGCTTAGTAGGGGGAGCAATAGATACGCAGTATTTT,CASSLVGGAIDTQYF
TRBV7-9,NA,TRBJ2-1,few,TGTGCCAGCAGCTTGGGACGGGGCCAGGGCAATGAGCAGTTCTTC,CASSLGRGQGNEQFF
TRBV7-2,NA,TRBJ1-1,few,TGTGCCAGCAGCTTAGATGAGGGGTTTGACACTGAAGCTTTCTTT,CASSLDEGFDTEAFF
TRBV15,TRBD1,TRBJ2-7,few,TGTGCCACCAGCAGAGATGTTGGGACAGGGGGTAACGAGCAGTACTTC,CATSRDVGTGGNEQYF
TRBV21-1,NA,TRBJ2-1,NA,TGTGCCAGCCCAAAGGATGAGCAGTTCTTC,CASPKDEQFF
TRBV5-5,NA,TRBJ2-1,few,TGTGCCAGCAGCTTGGTTCCCTACGACACCACTCTCTACAATGAGCAGTTCTTC,CASSLVPYDTTLYNEQFF
TRBV9,NA,TRBJ2-2,NA,TGTGCCAGCAGCGTAGTTCACGGGGAGCTGTTTTTT,CASSVVHGELFF
TRBV9,TRBD1,TRBJ1-2,NA,TGTGCCAGCAGCGTAGCCACAGGGGAATTTAACTATGGCTACACCTTC,CASSVATGEFNYGYTF
TRBV4-1,NA,TRBJ2-3,many,TGCGCCAGCAGCCAAGATCCCGGCGGGACAGATACGCAGTATTTT,CASSQDPGGTDTQYF
TRBV20-1,NA,TRBJ1-1,NA,TGCAGTGCTAGTCGGCGAGGGGATAACACTGAAGCTTTCTTT,CSASRRGDNTEAFF
TRBV15,TRBD2,TRBJ2-5,NA,TGTGCCACCAGCAGACAAGGGACTAGCGTGGAGACCCAGTACTTC,CATSRQGTSVETQYF
TRBV19,NA,TRBJ1-1,once,TGTGCCAGTAGTAGCCTGCTGGGCACTGAAGCTTTCTTT,CASSSLLGTEAFF
TRBV6-6,NA,TRBJ2-3,few,TGTGCCAGCACGTCACAGGGCACAGATACGCAGTATTTT,CASTSQGTDTQYF
TRBV7-6,NA,TRBJ1-1,few,TGTGCCACTTCGGACGGAATGAACACTGAAGCTTTCTTT,CATSDGMNTEAFF
TRBV7-2,NA,TRBJ2-5,few,TGTGCCAGCAGCTTCCCTCGTCCCGGGGAGACCCAGTACTTC,CASSFPRPGETQYF
TRBV7-9,NA,TRBJ2-5,NA,TGTGCCAGCAGCTTACTCCTGAATGCCCAAGAGACCCAGTACTTC,CASSLLLNAQETQYF
TRBV6-5,NA,TRBJ1-1,NA,TGTGCCAGCAGTTACTCGATGGTCACTGAAGCTTTCTTT,CASSYSMVTEAFF
TRBV4-1,TRBD1,TRBJ1-1,NA,TGCGCCAGCAGCCAAGGGGACAGCATGAACACTGAAGCTTTCTTT,CASSQGDSMNTEAFF
TRBV20-1,NA,TRBJ2-7,NA,TGCAGTGCTAGAGATAGGGACAACTACGAGCAGTACTTC,CSARDRDNYEQYF
TRBV9,NA,TRBJ1-2,few,TGTGCCAGCAGCGTAGAGGGAACCTGGGTGCCTAACTATGGCTACACCTTC,CASSVEGTWVPNYGYTF
TRBV4-1,NA,TRBJ2-1,few,TGCGCCAGCAGCCAAACCGGGGCGGGCGAGCAGTTCTTC,CASSQTGAGEQFF
TRBV25-1,NA,TRBJ2-7,NA,TGTGCCACCACCCGAGGGGGAGCCTACGAGCAGTACTTC,CATTRGGAYEQYF
TRBV7-6,NA,TRBJ2-5,NA,TGTGCCAGCAGCTTAGGGGCTGGGCCCGGGGAGACCCAGTACTTC,CASSLGAGPGETQYF
TRBV7-3,NA,TRBJ2-1,NA,NA,CASSILGGGFDEQFF
TRBV24-1,TRBD2,TRBJ2-1,few,TGTGCCACCAGTGGCCGGACTAGCGGGAATGAGCAGTTCTTC,CATSGRTSGNEQFF
TRBV5-5,TRBD2,TRBJ2-1,NA,TGTGCCAGCAGCTTCGGACTAGCGGGAACCAATGAGCAGTTCTTC,CASSFGLAGTNEQFF
TRBV7-2,TRBD1,TRBJ1-5,few,TGTGCCAGCAGCCCGAGAGACGGACAGGGGTATCAGCCCCAGCATTTT,CASSPRDGQGYQPQHF
TRBV12-3/TRBV12-4,TRBD1,TRBJ1-4,few,TGTGCCAGCAGCTCAAGGGACAGCGGAGGTGAAAAACTGTTTTTT,CASSSRDSGGEKLFF
TRBV12-3/TRBV12-4,NA,TRBJ1-1,NA,TGTGCCAGCAGCCAGAGGGGTGGACACATTCCTTCCGGGGCTTTCTTT,CASSQRGGHIPSGAFF
TRBV12-3/TRBV12-4,TRBD2,TRBJ2-3,NA,TGTGCCAGCAGCCGGGGACTAGCGGGAGGCACAGATACGCAGTATTTT,CASSRGLAGGTDTQYF
TRBV20-1,NA,TRBJ1-6,NA,TGCAGTGCTAGATTGGCGAGCTCCTATAATTCACCCCTCCACTTT,CSARLASSYNSPLHF
TRBV12-3/TRBV12-4,NA,TRBJ2-5,NA,TGTGCCAGCAGTCTGATGGCGACAGTAAGGGGGGAGGAGACCCAGTACTTC,CASSLMATVRGEETQYF
TRBV9,NA,TRBJ2-4,NA,TGTGCCAGCAGCCCAGAGGGGGGGGCGTGGGCCAAAAACATTCAGTACTTC,CASSPEGGAWAKNIQYF
TRBV29-1,NA,TRBJ1-1,few,TGCAGCGTCGCCAGTTATGAAGCTTTCTTT,CSVASYEAFF
TRBV15,NA,TRBJ2-2,many,TGTGCCACCAGGGGGTTGGGCAGAGACACCGGGGAGCTGTTTTTT,CATRGLGRDTGELFF
TRBV25-1,NA,TRBJ2-7,NA,TGTGCCAGCAGGGACCGTACCTACGAGCAGTACTTC,CASRDRTYEQYF
TRBV6-4,TRBD2,TRBJ2-3,NA,TGTGCCAGCAGTGACTCAGCGGGGGGTCCCACAGATACGCAGTATTTT,CASSDSAGGPTDTQYF
TRBV12-3/TRBV12-4,NA,TRBJ1-5,NA,TGTGCCAGCAGTTTAGGGGGGTGGCTACAGCCCCAGCATTTT,CASSLGGWLQPQHF
TRBV4-1,NA,TRBJ1-2,NA,TGCGCCAGCAGTCCGACAGAAGTTAACTATGGCTACACCTTC,CASSPTEVNYGYTF
TRBV29-1,NA,TRBJ1-1,NA,TGCAGCGTTGATCGGGCCGGGGGCAACACTGAAGCTTTCTTT,CSVDRAGGNTEAFF